These 5 T cell receptor beta chains share one sample of origin, sequenced in a study of T cell responses to AZD1222 COVID-19 vaccine. Profiling relied on immunoSEQ multiplex PCR, and the TCRdb table lists in-frame clones only, not all of them. The data show under 150,000 clones, approximately 94% seen once. Source: peripheral blood, taken on day 0 of AZD1222 vaccination. The receptors here all came from an adult in good health.

The genes are TRBV29-1 and TRBJ2-1; D perhaps matches TRBD1 (5 bases). There are 14 residues in the CDR3. Germline V gene sequence: CDR1 SQVTM, CDR2 ANQGSEA. Trimming removed 4 bases at V and 9 bases at J, with 19 bases between. The DNA of the CDR3 is TGCAGCGTTGGGGTGAGGAGCAGGGATAGTGAGCAGTTCTTC. Its protein product is CSVGVRSRDSEQFF.

The gene calls are TRBV14 and TRBJ1-1, with D hard to call. Germline CDR1 reads SGHDN; CDR2 reads FVKESK. CDR3 length: 16 residues. V was pared by 0 bases and J by 0 bases, with 11 bases between. The CDR3: CASSQDFRLMNTEAFF. The CDR3 coding sequence is TGTGCCAGCAGCCAAGATTTTCGACTCATGAACACTGAAGCTTTCTTT. Full variable domain (remainder filled in from reference TRBV14 and TRBJ1-1): EAGVTQFPSHSVIEKGQTVTLRCDPISGHDNLYWYRRVMGKEIKFLLHFVKESKQDESGMPNNRFLAERTGGTYSTLKVQPAELEDSGVYFCASSQDFRLMNTEAFFGQGTRLTVV.

This clone has a single count. This chain connects TRBV6-2 or TRBV6-3 to TRBJ1-2; a possible D gene is TRBD1 (5 bases). Trimming stripped 4 bases from V and 6 bases from J, with 18 bases between. The CDR3 spans 15 residues. Germline values: CDR1 MNHEY, CDR2 SVGEGT. The CDR3 spells CASSLRGQEGHGYTF. In DNA, the CDR3 is TGTGCCAGCAGTTTAAGAGGACAAGAGGGGCATGGCTACACCTTC.

V usage is TRBV5-1 and J usage is TRBJ1-5, with D unclear. Germline V CDR1 and CDR2: SGHRS, YFSETQ. V was trimmed by 0 bases and J by 4 bases, leaving 8 bases between them. The CDR3 is 14 amino acids. CDR3 amino acids: CASSLAAGNQPQHF. The CDR3 DNA reads TGCGCCAGCAGCTTGGCCGCCGGGAATCAGCCCCAGCATTTT.

The chain employs TRBV11-2 and TRBJ1-2; D is ambiguous. V was cut by 0 bases and J by 7 bases, with 9 bases left in between. Germline CDR1 reads SGHAT; CDR2 reads FQNNGV. The CDR3 consists of 13 residues. The CDR3 DNA reads as TGTGCCAGCAGCTTAGATCCCCCCGGTGGCTACACCTTC. This sequence encodes CASSLDPPGGYTF. Supplemented by reference TRBV11-2 and TRBJ1-2, the full variable domain reads EAGVAQSPRYKIIEKRQSVAFWCNPISGHATLYWYQQILGQGPKLLIQFQNNGVVDDSQLPKDRFSAERLKGVDSTLKIQPAKLEDSAVYLCASSLDPPGGYTFGSGTRLTVV.